These T cell receptor beta chains were read from a single sample in a study. One entry per CDR3 protein, called by TCRdb with MiXCR from the 5' RACE reads. The sample consists of roughly 39,000 distinct CDR3 sequences, approximately 20% of them appearing once. The sample was naive CD4+ T cells sorted from a lymph node. The receptors originated from a female donor with breast cancer. The CDR3 runs from the conserved cysteine through the conserved F or W. A D gene is named only where the DNA matches it firmly. Size is stated for part of the rows, as once, few or many counts, or as a class when the clone is expanded.

cdr3_length	v_call	j_call	d_call	clone_size	cdr3_aa	cdr3_nt
15	TRBV7-2	TRBJ2-3	-	many	CASSLDGTSSNTQYF	TGTGCCAGCAGCTTAGATGGGACATCTTCCAATACGCAGTATTTT
14	TRBV9	TRBJ2-7	TRBD2	few	CASSPRLAGYEQYF	TGTGCCAGCAGCCCCCGACTAGCGGGCTACGAGCAGTACTTC
14	TRBV9	TRBJ1-5	TRBD1	few	CASSVGTGDQPQHF	TGTGCCAGCAGCGTAGGGACAGGGGATCAGCCCCAGCATTTT
16	TRBV7-6	TRBJ2-7	TRBD1	-	CASSPFRGQGDNEQYF	TGTGCCAGCAGCCCATTTAGGGGACAGGGGGACAACGAGCAGTACTTC
14	TRBV20-1	TRBJ2-5	-	-	CSARVPGPSQTQYF	TGCAGTGCTAGAGTCCCGGGCCCCTCTCAGACCCAGTACTTC
14	TRBV7-2	TRBJ2-4	-	-	CASSRADRKNIQYF	TGTGCCAGCAGCCGGGCGGACAGAAAAAACATTCAGTACTTC
16	TRBV6-6	TRBJ1-2	-	once	CASSFLNRAENYGYTF	TGTGCCAGCAGTTTCCTGAACAGGGCTGAGAACTATGGCTACACCTTC
14	TRBV7-2	TRBJ2-5	TRBD2	-	CASSEGSAGETQYF	TGTGCCAGCAGCGAAGGGTCAGCGGGGGAGACCCAGTACTTC
14	TRBV11-2	TRBJ2-3	TRBD2	few	CASSFSGRPDTQYF	TGTGCCAGCAGCTTCAGCGGGAGACCAGATACGCAGTATTTT
14	TRBV4-1	TRBJ1-2	-	-	CASSQERAGYGHTF	TGCGCCAGCAGCCAAGAGAGGGCAGGGTATGGCCACACCTTC
16	TRBV4-3	TRBJ2-2	-	-	CASSQIGIGGAGELFF	TGCGCCAGCAGCCAGATTGGTATAGGGGGAGCCGGGGAGCTGTTTTTT
15	TRBV20-1	TRBJ2-3	TRBD2	many	CSARDRSGTRDTQYF	TGCAGTGCTAGAGACAGGAGCGGGACCCGAGATACGCAGTATTTT
12	TRBV7-3	TRBJ1-1	-	-	CASGGLGTEAFF	TGTGCCAGTGGGGGCTTGGGCACTGAAGCTTTCTTT
11	TRBV29-1	TRBJ1-1	-	many	CSCGQNTEAFF	TGCAGCTGTGGACAGAACACTGAAGCTTTCTTT
14	TRBV7-2	TRBJ2-1	-	few	CASSFVLAPDEQFF	TGTGCCAGCAGCTTCGTCCTAGCCCCCGATGAGCAGTTCTTC
14	TRBV6-2/TRBV6-3	TRBJ2-7	-	-	CASRGHRVTCEQYF	TGTGCCAGCAGGGGCCACAGGGTTACCTGCGAGCAGTACTTC